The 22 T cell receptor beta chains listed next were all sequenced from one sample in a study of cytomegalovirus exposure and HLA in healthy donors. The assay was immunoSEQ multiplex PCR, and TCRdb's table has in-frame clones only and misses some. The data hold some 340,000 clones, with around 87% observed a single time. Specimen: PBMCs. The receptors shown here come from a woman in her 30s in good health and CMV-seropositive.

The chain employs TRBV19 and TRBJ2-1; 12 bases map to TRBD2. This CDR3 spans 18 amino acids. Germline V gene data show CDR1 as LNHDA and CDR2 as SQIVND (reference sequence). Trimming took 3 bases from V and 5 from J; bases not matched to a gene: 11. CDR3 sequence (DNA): TGTGCCAGTAGTATCCCGCCGATGTGGACTAGCGGGAACAATGAGCAGTTCTTC. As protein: CASSIPPMWTSGNNEQFF.

The CDR3 DNA is TGCGCCAGCAGCCCTGGACAGGCGGGCTACGAGCAGTACTTC. Amino acids: CASSPGQAGYEQYF. The chain couples TRBV4-3 to TRBJ2-7, with 7 bases fitting TRBD1. Germline V CDR1 and CDR2: LGHNA, YSLEER. Unmatched junction bases numbered 6, after V lost 4 bases and J lost 3 bases. There are 14 residues in the CDR3.

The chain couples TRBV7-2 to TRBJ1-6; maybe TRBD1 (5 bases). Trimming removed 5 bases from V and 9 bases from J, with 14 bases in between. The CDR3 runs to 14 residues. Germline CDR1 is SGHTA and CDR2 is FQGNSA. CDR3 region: CASSPPDITSPLHF. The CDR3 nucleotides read TGTGCCAGCAGCCCCCCGGACATCACTTCACCCCTCCACTTT.

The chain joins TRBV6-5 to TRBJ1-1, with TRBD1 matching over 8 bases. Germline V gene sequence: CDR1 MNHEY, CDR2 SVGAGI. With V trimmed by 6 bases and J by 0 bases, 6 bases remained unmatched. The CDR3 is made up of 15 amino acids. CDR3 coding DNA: TGTGCCAGCAGAGCAGGGGGCGCGGTGAACACTGAAGCTTTCTTT. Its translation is CASRAGGAVNTEAFF.

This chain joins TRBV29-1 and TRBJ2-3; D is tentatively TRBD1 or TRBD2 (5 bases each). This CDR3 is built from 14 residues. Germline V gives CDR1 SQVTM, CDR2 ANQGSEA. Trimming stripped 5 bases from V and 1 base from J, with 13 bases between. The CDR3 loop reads CSVLLRGGTDTQYF. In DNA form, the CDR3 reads TGCAGCGTTCTCTTGAGGGGTGGCACAGATACGCAGTATTTT.

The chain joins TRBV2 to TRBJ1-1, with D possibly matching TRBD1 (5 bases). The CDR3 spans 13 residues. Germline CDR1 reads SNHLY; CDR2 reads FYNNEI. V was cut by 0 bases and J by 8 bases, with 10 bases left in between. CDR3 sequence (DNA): TGTGCCAGCAGTGAAGCCCACCAGGGAGAAGCTTTCTTT. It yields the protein CASSEAHQGEAFF.

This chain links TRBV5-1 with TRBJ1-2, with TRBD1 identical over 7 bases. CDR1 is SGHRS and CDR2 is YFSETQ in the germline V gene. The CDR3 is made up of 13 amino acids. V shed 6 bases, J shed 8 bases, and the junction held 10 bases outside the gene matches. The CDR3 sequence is CASTPDRVEGYTF. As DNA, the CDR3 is TGCGCCAGCACCCCCGACAGGGTTGAGGGCTACACCTTC.

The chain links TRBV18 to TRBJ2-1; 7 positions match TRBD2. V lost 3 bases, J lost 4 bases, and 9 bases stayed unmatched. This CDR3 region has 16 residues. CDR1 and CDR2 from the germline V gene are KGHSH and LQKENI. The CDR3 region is CASSPSGGVSYNEQFF. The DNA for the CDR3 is TGTGCCAGCTCACCCTCGGGGGGAGTTTCGTACAATGAGCAGTTCTTC.

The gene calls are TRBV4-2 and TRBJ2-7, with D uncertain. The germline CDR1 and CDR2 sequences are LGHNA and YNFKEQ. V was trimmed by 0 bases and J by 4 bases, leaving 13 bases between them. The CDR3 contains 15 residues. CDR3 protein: CASSQDTYSAYEQYF. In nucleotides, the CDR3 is TGTGCCAGCAGCCAAGATACCTACAGCGCATACGAGCAGTACTTC.

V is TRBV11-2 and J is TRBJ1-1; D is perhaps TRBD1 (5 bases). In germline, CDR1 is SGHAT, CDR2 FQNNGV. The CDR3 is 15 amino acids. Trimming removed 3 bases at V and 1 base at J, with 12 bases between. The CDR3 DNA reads TGTGCCAGCAGCTTGCGACAGCTTCCGAACACTGAAGCTTTCTTT. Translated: CASSLRQLPNTEAFF.

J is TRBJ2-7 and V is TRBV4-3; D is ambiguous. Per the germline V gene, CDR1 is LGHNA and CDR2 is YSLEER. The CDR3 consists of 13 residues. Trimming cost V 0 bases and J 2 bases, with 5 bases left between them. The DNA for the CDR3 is TGCGCCAGCAGCCAAGACAGGCCCTACGAGCAGTACTTC. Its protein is CASSQDRPYEQYF.

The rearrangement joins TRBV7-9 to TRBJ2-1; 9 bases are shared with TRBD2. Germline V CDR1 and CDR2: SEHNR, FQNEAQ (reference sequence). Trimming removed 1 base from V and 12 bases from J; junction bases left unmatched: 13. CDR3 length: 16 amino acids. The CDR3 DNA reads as TGTGCCAGCAGCTTAGAAGGACGCGGGGGGGCAACTTCGCAGTTCTTC. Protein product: CASSLEGRGGATSQFF.

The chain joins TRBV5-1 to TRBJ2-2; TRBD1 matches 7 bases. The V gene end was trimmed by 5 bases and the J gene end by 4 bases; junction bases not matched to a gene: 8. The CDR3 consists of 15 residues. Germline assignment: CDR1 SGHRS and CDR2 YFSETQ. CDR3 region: CASRERTGGTGELFF. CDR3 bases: TGCGCCAGCAGAGAGAGGACAGGAGGCACCGGGGAGCTGTTTTTT.

CDR3 bases: TGTGCCAGCAGCCAAGAAGGCCTTTACAATGAGCAGTTCTTC. The encoded protein is CASSQEGLYNEQFF. The J gene is TRBJ2-1, the V gene TRBV4-2; D remains unclear. The germline V gene encodes CDR1 LGHNA and CDR2 YNFKEQ. V gave up 0 bases and J gave up 4 bases, with 7 bases separating them. CDR3 size: 14 residues.

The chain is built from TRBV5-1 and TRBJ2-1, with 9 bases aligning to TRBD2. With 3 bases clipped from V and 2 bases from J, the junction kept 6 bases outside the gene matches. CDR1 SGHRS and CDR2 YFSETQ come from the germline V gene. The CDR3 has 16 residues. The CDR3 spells CASSSQGLAAYNEQFF. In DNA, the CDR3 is TGCGCCAGCAGCTCGCAGGGACTAGCAGCCTACAATGAGCAGTTCTTC.

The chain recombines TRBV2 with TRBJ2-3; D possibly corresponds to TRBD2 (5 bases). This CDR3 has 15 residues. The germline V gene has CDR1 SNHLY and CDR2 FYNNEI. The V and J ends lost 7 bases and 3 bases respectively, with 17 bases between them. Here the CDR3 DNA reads TGTGCCAGCATTCTCAACGGGGTATTGACAGATACGCAGTATTTT. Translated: CASILNGVLTDTQYF.

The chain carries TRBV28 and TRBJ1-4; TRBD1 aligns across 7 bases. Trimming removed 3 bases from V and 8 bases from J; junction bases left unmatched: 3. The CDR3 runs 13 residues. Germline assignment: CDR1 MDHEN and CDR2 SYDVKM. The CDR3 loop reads CASSFGDREKLFF. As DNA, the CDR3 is TGTGCCAGCAGTTTCGGGGACAGAGAAAAACTGTTTTTT.

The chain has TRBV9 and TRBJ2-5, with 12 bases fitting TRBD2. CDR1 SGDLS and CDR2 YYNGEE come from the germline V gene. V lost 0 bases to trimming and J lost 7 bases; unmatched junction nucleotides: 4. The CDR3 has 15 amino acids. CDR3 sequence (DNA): TGTGCCAGCAGCGTAGAGACTAGCGGGGGCTCGACCCAGTACTTC. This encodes CASSVETSGGSTQYF.

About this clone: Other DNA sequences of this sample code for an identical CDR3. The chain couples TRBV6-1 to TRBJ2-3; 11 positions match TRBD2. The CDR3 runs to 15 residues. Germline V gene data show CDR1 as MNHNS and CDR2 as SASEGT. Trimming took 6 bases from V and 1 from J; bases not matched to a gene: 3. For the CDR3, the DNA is TGTGCCAGCAGCCCACTAGCGGGAGGCACAGATACGCAGTATTTT. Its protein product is CASSPLAGGTDTQYF.

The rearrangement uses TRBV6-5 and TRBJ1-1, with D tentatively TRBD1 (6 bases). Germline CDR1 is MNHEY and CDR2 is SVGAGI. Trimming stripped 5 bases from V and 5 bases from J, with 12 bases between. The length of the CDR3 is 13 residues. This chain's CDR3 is CASSPTRGTEAFF. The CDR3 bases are TGTGCCAGCAGTCCCACTAGGGGGACTGAAGCTTTCTTT.

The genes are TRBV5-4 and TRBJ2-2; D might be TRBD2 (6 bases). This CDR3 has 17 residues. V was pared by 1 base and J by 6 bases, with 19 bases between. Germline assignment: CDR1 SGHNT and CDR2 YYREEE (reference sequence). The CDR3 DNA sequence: TGTGCCAGCAGCTTGTTTGGCGGGGTAGAGAGACCCGGGGAGCTGTTTTTT. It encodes CASSLFGGVERPGELFF.

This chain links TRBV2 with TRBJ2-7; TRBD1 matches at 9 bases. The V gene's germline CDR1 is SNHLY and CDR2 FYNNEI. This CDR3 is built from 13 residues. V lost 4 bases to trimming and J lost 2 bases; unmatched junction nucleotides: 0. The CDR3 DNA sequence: TGTGCCAGCAGTGGACAGGGGGCCTACGAGCAGTACTTC. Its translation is CASSGQGAYEQYF.